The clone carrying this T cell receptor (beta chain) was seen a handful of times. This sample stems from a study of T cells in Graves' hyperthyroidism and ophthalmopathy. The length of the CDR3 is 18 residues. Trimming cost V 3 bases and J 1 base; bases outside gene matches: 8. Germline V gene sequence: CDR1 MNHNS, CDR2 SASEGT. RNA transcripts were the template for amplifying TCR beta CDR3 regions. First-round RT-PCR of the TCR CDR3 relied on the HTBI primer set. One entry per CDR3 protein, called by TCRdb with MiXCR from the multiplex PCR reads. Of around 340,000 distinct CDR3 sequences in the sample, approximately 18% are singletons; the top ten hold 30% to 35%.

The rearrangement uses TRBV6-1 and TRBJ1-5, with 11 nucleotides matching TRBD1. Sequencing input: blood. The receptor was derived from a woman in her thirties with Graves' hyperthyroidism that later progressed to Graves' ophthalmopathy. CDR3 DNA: TGTGCCAGCAGTGATGGACAGGGGGCTTCTCGGAGCAATCAGCCCCAGCATTTT. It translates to CASSDGQGASRSNQPQHF.